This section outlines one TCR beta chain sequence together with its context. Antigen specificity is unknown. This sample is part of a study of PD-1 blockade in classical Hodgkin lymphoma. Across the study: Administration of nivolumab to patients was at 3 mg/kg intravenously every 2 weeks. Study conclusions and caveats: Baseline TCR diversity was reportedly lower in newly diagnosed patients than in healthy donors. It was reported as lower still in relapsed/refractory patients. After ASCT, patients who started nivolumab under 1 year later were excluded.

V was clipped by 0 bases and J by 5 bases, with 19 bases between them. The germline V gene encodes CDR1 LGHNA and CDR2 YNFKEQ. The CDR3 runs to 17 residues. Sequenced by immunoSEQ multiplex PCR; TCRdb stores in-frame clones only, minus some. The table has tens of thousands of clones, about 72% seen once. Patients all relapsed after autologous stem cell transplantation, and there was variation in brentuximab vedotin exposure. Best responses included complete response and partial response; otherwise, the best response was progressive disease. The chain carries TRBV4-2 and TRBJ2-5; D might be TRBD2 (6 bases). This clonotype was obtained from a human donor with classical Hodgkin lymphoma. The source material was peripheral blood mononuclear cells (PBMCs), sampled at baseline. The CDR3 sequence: CASSQEGGRSIRETQYF. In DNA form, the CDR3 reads TGTGCCAGCAGCCAAGAGGGAGGTCGGTCTATTCGGGAGACCCAGTACTTC.